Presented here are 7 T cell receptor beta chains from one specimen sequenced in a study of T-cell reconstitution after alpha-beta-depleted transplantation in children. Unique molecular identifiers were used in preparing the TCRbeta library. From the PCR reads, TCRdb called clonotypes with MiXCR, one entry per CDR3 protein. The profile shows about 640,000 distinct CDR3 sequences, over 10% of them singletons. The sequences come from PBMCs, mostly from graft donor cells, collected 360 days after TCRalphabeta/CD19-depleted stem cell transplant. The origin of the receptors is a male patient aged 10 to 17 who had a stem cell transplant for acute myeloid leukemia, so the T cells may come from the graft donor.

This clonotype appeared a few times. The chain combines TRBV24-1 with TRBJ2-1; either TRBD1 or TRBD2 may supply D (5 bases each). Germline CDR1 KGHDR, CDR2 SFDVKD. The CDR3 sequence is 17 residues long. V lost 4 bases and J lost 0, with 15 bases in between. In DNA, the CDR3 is TGTGCCACCAGTGACCCCGGGGCTCCGAGCTCCTACAATGAGCAGTTCTTC. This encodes CATSDPGAPSSYNEQFF.

CDR3 sequence reads: CASSRQTVGSPFGQYF. In DNA, the CDR3 is TGTGCCAGCAGCCGCCAGACAGTCGGGTCCCCGTTCGGGCAGTACTTC. V is TRBV5-5 and J is TRBJ2-7, with a tentative D call TRBD1 (5 bases). Germline CDR1 is SGHKS and CDR2 is YYEKEE (reference sequence). This CDR3 is 16 amino acids long. Trimming left V 4 bases short and J 9 bases short, with 26 bases between.

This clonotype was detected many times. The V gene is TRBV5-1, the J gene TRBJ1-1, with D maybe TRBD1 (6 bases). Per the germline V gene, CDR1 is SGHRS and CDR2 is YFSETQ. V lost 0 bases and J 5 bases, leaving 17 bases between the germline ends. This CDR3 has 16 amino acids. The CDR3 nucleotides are TGCGCCAGCAGCTTGGACTTGGGGGGGCGCGGGACTGAAGCTTTCTTT. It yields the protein CASSLDLGGRGTEAFF.

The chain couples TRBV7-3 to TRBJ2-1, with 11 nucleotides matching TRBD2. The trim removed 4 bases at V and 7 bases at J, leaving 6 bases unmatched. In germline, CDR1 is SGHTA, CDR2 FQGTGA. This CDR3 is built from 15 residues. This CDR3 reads CASSSRLAGRNEQFF. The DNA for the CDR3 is TGTGCCAGCAGCTCCCGACTAGCGGGAAGGAATGAGCAGTTCTTC.

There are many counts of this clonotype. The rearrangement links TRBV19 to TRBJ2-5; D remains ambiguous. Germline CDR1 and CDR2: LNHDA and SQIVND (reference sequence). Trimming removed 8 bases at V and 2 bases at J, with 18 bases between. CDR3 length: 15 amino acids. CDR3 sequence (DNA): TGTGCCAGTGGATCCCCGGGCGGAGCACAAGAGACCCAGTACTTC. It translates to CASGSPGGAQETQYF.

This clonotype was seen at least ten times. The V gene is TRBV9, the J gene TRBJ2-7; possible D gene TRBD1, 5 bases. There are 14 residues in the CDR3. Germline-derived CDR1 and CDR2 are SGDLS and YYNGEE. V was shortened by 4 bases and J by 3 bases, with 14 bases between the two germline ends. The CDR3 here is CASSPMGLVYEQYF. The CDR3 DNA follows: TGTGCCAGCAGCCCCATGGGGCTGGTCTACGAGCAGTACTTC. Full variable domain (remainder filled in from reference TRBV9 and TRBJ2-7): DSGVTQTPKHLITATGQRVTLRCSPRSGDLSVYWYQQSLDQGLQFLIQYYNGEERAKGNILERFSAQQFPDLHSELNLSSLELGDSALYFCASSPMGLVYEQYFGPGTRLTVT.

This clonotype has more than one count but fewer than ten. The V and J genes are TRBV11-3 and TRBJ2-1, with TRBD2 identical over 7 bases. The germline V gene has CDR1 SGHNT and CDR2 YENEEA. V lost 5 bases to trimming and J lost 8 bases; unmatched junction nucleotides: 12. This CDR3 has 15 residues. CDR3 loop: CASSPGGAQDDEQFF. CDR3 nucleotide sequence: TGTGCCAGCAGCCCGGGGGGAGCACAGGACGATGAGCAGTTCTTC.